Presented here are 4 T cell receptor beta chains from one specimen sequenced in a study of molecular identifiers for immune sequencing clone quantification. TCRdb used MiXCR to reprocess the PCR reads, holding one entry per CDR3 protein. The data contain about 640,000 distinct CDR3 sequences, just under 20% of them singletons. Sequenced input: naive CD8+ T cells from blood, with Jurkat cell RNA spiked in. The subset was: FACS-sorted CD8+CD4-CCR7+CD45RA+ naive T cells. These receptors all stem from a human donor in good health. Some libraries in this study had Jurkat cell RNA spiked in.

This clonotype was found many times. V is TRBV4-3 and J is TRBJ1-1; D is unresolved. CDR3 length: 15 amino acids. Between the trimmed V and J ends, which lost 0 bases and 0 bases, there was a span of 8 bases. Germline CDR1 LGHNA, CDR2 YSLEER. CDR3 amino acids: CASSQDESMNTEAFF. CDR3 sequence (DNA): TGCGCCAGCAGCCAAGATGAGTCGATGAACACTGAAGCTTTCTTT.

This clonotype was detected ten times or more. This rearrangement joins TRBV6-2 or TRBV6-3 to TRBJ1-1, with no clear D. Germline CDR1 reads MNHEY; CDR2 reads SVGEGT. V was pared by 3 bases and J by 0 bases, with 14 bases between. The CDR3 is 16 amino acids. This CDR3 reads CASSYGVGGLNTEAFF. The DNA of the CDR3 is TGTGCCAGCAGTTATGGGGTGGGCGGATTGAACACTGAAGCTTTCTTT.

Comment on this clonotype: This may be a read error, as it is one base from a much larger clone. This chain connects TRBV7-9 to TRBJ2-3; D is unresolved. V lost 5 bases, J lost 4 bases, and 13 bases lay in between. CDR3 length: 14 residues. CDR1 is SEHNR and CDR2 is FQNEAQ in the germline V gene (reference sequence). For the CDR3, the DNA is TGTGCCAGCAGCCCACCCTGGGAAGCAGATACGCAGTATTTT. Encoded protein: CASSPPWEADTQYF.

This clonotype was counted at least ten times. The chain couples TRBV28 to TRBJ1-1, with D possibly being TRBD1 (5 bases). This CDR3 contains 14 residues. Germline V CDR1 and CDR2: MDHEN, SYDVKM. V gave up 7 bases and J gave up 5 bases, with 17 bases separating them. This CDR3 is CASNIRQSGTEAFF. Written as DNA, the CDR3 is TGTGCCAGCAATATTAGACAGTCAGGGACTGAAGCTTTCTTT.